These 30 T cell receptor beta chains share one sample of origin, sequenced in a study of shared clonotypes between healthy human individuals. Libraries were prepared by immunoSEQ multiplex PCR; TCRdb keeps only in-frame clonotypes and omits some of them. The sample has 450,000 to 500,000 clones; over 70% are singletons. The sample consisted of PBMCs. Receptors originate from a woman between 40 and 55 years old in good health. Some clones in this sample may be carry-over from other donors' samples.

The genes are TRBV30 and TRBJ1-4; D ambiguous. The CDR3 consists of 13 residues. Germline values: CDR1 GTSNPN, CDR2 SVGIG (reference sequence). The V end lost 0 bases, the J end lost 5 bases, and 7 bases lay between the germline ends. This CDR3 reads CAWSVQENEKLFF. The DNA of the CDR3 is TGTGCCTGGAGTGTCCAGGAGAATGAAAAACTGTTTTTT.

Worth noting for this clone: Just one base apart from a much larger clone, this may be a read error. The same CDR3 is also encoded by other DNA sequences in this sample. The gene calls are TRBV30 and TRBJ2-2, with D unresolved. CDR1 is GTSNPN, CDR2 SVGIG, per germline (reference sequence). V gave up 3 bases and J gave up 7 bases, with 12 bases separating them. This CDR3 contains 13 residues. CDR3 nucleotides: TGTGCCTGGAGCGACCGGCGTGTCGGGGAGCTGTTTTTT. It specifies CAWSDRRVGELFF.

The chain joins TRBV6-1 to TRBJ1-3; 9 positions match TRBD1. The trim removed 4 bases at V and 3 bases at J, leaving 4 bases unmatched. This CDR3 has 15 residues. Germline V gene lookup returns CDR1 MNHNS and CDR2 SASEGT. As DNA, the CDR3 is TGTGCCAGCAGTGCACAGGGGGCGATTGGAAACACCATATATTTT. As protein: CASSAQGAIGNTIYF.

Comment on this clone: This sequence is one base from a far larger clone and is likely a read error. DNA for the CDR3: TGTGCCAGCAGTGTTACGACAAACACTGAAGCTTTCTTT. It yields the protein CASSVTTNTEAFF. The gene calls are TRBV2 and TRBJ1-1; D call uncertain. V lost 4 bases and J 2 bases, leaving 8 bases between the germline ends. The CDR3 contains 13 residues. CDR1 is SNHLY, CDR2 FYNNEI, per germline.

The V and J genes are TRBV25-1 and TRBJ2-2, with 8 bases identical to TRBD1. The germline CDR1 and CDR2 sequences are MGHDK and SYGVNS. This CDR3 is 17 amino acids long. V was clipped by 3 bases and J by 3 bases; unmatched bases: 9. The CDR3 DNA reads TGTGCCAGCAGTGAGGTGAGGCGACAGGGGCACACCGGGGAGCTGTTTTTT. The encoded protein is CASSEVRRQGHTGELFF.

Comments on this clone: Since a far larger clone is one base different, this is likely a read error. The same CDR3 also results from other DNA sequences found in this sample. The V gene is TRBV5-6, the J gene TRBJ2-7; 7 bases map to TRBD1. The CDR3 length is 15 residues. CDR1 and CDR2 from the germline V gene are SGHDT and YYEEEE. V lost 3 bases and J lost 8; bases outside the gene matches: 14. This CDR3 reads CASSSKRTGSRKQYF. In DNA, the CDR3 is TGTGCCAGCAGCTCAAAGAGGACAGGAAGCCGCAAGCAGTACTTC.

The chain has TRBV19 and TRBJ1-5; a possible D gene is TRBD1 (6 bases). Germline CDR1 LNHDA, CDR2 SQIVND (reference sequence). Trimming shortened V by 2 bases and J by 1 base, and 9 bases separated the two germline ends. The CDR3 sequence is 15 residues long. DNA of the CDR3: TGTGCCAGTAGTATAAAGGGGGTCAGCAATCAGCCCCAGCATTTT. It translates to CASSIKGVSNQPQHF.

This clone was found once. The chain uses TRBV5-6 and TRBJ1-3; maybe TRBD1 (6 bases). Trimming stripped 1 base from V and 10 bases from J, with 18 bases between. The length of the CDR3 is 15 residues. Germline V gene sequence: CDR1 SGHDT, CDR2 YYEEEE. The CDR3 DNA follows: TGTGCCAGCAGCTTGACAAGGGGGATCTCGTATACCATATATTTT. Translation: CASSLTRGISYTIYF.

This clone appeared many times. The chain combines TRBV28 with TRBJ2-6; 12 bases match TRBD1. Germline V CDR1 and CDR2: MDHEN, SYDVKM. The CDR3 length is 20 residues. Trimming took 6 bases from V and 0 from J; bases not matched to a gene: 12. CDR3 in amino acids: CASRHPGTGGESSGANVLTF. The DNA of the CDR3 is TGTGCCAGCAGGCATCCCGGGACAGGGGGCGAAAGCTCTGGGGCCAACGTCCTGACTTTC.

Remarks on this clone: One base separates it from a far larger clone, so it is likely a read error. The rearrangement links TRBV20-1 to TRBJ1-1, with unresolved D. V shed 5 bases and J shed 8 bases, with 12 bases lying between them. Germline CDR1 is DFQATT and CDR2 is SNEGSKA (reference sequence). The CDR3 length is 11 residues. The CDR3 DNA follows: TGCAGTGCTCAGATGGGTAACGAAGCTTTCTTT. Its translation: CSAQMGNEAFF.

V gene TRBV5-8 combines with J gene TRBJ2-7, with a tentative D call TRBD2 (5 bases). V lost 4 bases, J lost 3 bases, and 26 bases lay in between. Germline assignment: CDR1 SGHTS and CDR2 YDEGEE. The CDR3 covers 18 residues. The CDR3 is CASSQGPARTSAFYEQYF. The CDR3 DNA follows: TGTGCCAGCAGCCAAGGCCCTGCTCGCACTAGTGCATTCTACGAGCAGTACTTC.

Comment on this clone: This likely came from a read error, as a far larger clone is one base away. The CDR3 coding sequence is TGTGCCATCAGCCAGACCACTAGCTCCTACGAGCAGTACTTC. Translated, it gives CAISQTTSSYEQYF. The rearrangement uses TRBV4-2 and TRBJ2-7, with D perhaps matching TRBD2 (5 bases). The germline V gene has CDR1 LGHNA and CDR2 YNFKEQ. This CDR3 has 14 amino acids.

The chain is built from TRBV5-1 and TRBJ2-3; 11 bases fit TRBD2. J was trimmed by 2 bases and V by 3 bases; bases with no gene match: 5. This CDR3 contains 16 residues. CDR1 and CDR2 (germline): SGHRS, YFSETQ. As DNA, the CDR3 is TGCGCCAGCAGCTCACTAGCGGGAGACCCCACAGATACGCAGTATTTT. Translated, it gives CASSSLAGDPTDTQYF.

The chain combines TRBV11-3 with TRBJ2-1, with D possibly being TRBD2 (6 bases). CDR1 SGHNT and CDR2 YENEEA come from the germline V gene. The CDR3 totals 15 residues. Deletions cut 0 bases from V and 4 bases from J, with 10 bases between. The CDR3 sequence: CASSLDRDSYNEQFF. In DNA, the CDR3 is TGTGCCAGCAGCTTAGACCGGGACTCTTACAATGAGCAGTTCTTC.

The chain is built from TRBV25-1 and TRBJ1-5, with 9 bases fitting TRBD1. V shed 5 bases and J 0 bases; nucleotides not matched to a gene: 5. CDR3 length: 16 amino acids. From germline, CDR1 is MGHDK and CDR2 SYGVNS. In DNA form, the CDR3 reads TGTGCCAGCAGTCCACGGGACAGGGATAGCAATCAGCCCCAGCATTTT. Protein product: CASSPRDRDSNQPQHF.

The rearrangement links TRBV28 to TRBJ1-1; 8 bases map to TRBD1. Germline lookup yields CDR1 MDHEN and CDR2 SYDVKM. The CDR3 consists of 15 residues. J gave up 12 bases and V 4 bases, and 16 bases lay outside the gene matches. As DNA, the CDR3 is TGTGCCAGCAGTTCCCCCGGGACAGGCATCTTTGCCCCTTTCTTT. Translation: CASSSPGTGIFAPFF.

V and J are TRBV6-6 and TRBJ2-7; unclear D gene. This CDR3 spans 15 amino acids. V lost 5 bases, J lost 2 bases, and 16 bases lay in between. The germline V gene has CDR1 MNHNY and CDR2 SVGAGI (reference sequence). The CDR3 reads CASSTIRVGTYEQYF. CDR3 in DNA: TGTGCCAGCAGTACTATTAGGGTGGGAACCTACGAGCAGTACTTC.

CDR3 in amino acids: CASSLSGQDNQPQHF. In nucleotides, the CDR3 is TGTGCCAGCAGTTTATCGGGACAGGACAATCAGCCCCAGCATTTT. The chain uses TRBV27 and TRBJ1-5, with 8 bases aligning to TRBD1. There are 15 residues in the CDR3. The J segment lost 3 bases and the V segment lost 0 bases, leaving 1 base of the junction unmatched. CDR1 MNHEY and CDR2 SMNVEV come from the germline V gene (reference sequence).

Details on this clone: A far larger clone is only one base removed, so a read error is likely. This chain joins TRBV10-2 and TRBJ2-7, with D maybe TRBD1 (6 bases). V was trimmed by 7 bases and J by 2 bases, leaving 15 bases between them. Looked up from germline, CDR1 is WSHSY and CDR2 is SAAADI. The CDR3 has 14 amino acids. This CDR3 reads CASTEDSGPYEQYF. The CDR3 nucleotides are TGCGCCAGCACCGAGGACAGTGGTCCCTACGAGCAGTACTTC.

The chain is built from TRBV7-2 and TRBJ2-3, with D unclear. Germline CDR1 is SGHTA and CDR2 is FQGNSA. This CDR3 is built from 16 residues. The V end was cut by 3 bases, the J end by 5 bases, with 18 bases between. The CDR3 spells CASSFCRLGLVDTQYF. CDR3 in DNA: TGTGCCAGCAGCTTCTGCAGACTCGGCCTTGTAGATACGCAGTATTTT.

The rearrangement links TRBV7-6 to TRBJ1-1, with a weak D call TRBD1 (5 bases). Trimming took 2 bases from V and 7 from J, leaving 17 bases between them. This CDR3 is built from 15 residues. The germline V gene has CDR1 SGHVS and CDR2 FNYEAQ. CDR3 protein: CASSLNPRQWNEAFF. CDR3 DNA: TGTGCCAGCAGCTTAAATCCCCGACAGTGGAATGAAGCTTTCTTT.

The chain joins TRBV19 to TRBJ2-1; tentative D call: TRBD2 (6 bases). The CDR3 is 15 amino acids. Germline loops: CDR1 LNHDA, CDR2 SQIVND (reference sequence). Trimming took off 6 bases at V and 0 bases at J, with 12 bases between the two ends. Here the CDR3 DNA reads TGTGCCAGTAGCGGCGACGGGAGCTCCTACAATGAGCAGTTCTTC. Translated, it gives CASSGDGSSYNEQFF.

This chain connects TRBV27 to TRBJ2-7; 9 nucleotides match TRBD2. CDR1 and CDR2 (germline): MNHEY, SMNVEV (reference sequence). J gave up 7 bases and V 2 bases, and 12 bases lay outside the gene matches. The CDR3 sequence is 16 residues long. This CDR3 reads CASSLGGGRGRGEQYF. The DNA of the CDR3 is TGTGCCAGCAGTTTAGGTGGCGGGAGGGGCAGAGGGGAGCAGTACTTC.

Comment on this clone: A far more abundant clone sits one base away, making this likely a read error. The rearrangement links TRBV4-3 to TRBJ2-2; D is possibly TRBD2 (6 bases). CDR1 and CDR2 (germline): LGHNA, YSLEER. Deletions cut 2 bases from V and 3 bases from J, with 13 bases between. CDR3 length equals 16 residues. The DNA of the CDR3 is TGCGCCAGCAGCCAATCTCTGGGGGACTACACCGGGGAGCTGTTTTTT. Its translation: CASSQSLGDYTGELFF.

There are a few counts of this clone. This sample also contains other DNA sequences that code for the same CDR3. The chain uses TRBV2 and TRBJ1-1; D is uncertain. Germline-derived CDR1 and CDR2 are SNHLY and FYNNEI. Trimming left V 4 bases short and J 1 base short, with 7 bases between. This CDR3 is 13 amino acids long. The CDR3 nucleotides read TGTGCCAGCAGTGGACGGCAGAACACTGAAGCTTTCTTT. Protein sequence: CASSGRQNTEAFF. The full variable domain, in which reference TRBV2 and TRBJ1-1 provide the parts outside the CDR3, is EPEVTQTPSHQVTQMGQEVILRCVPISNHLYFYWYRQILGQKVEFLVSFYNNEISEKSEIFDDQFSVERPDGSNFTLKIRSTKLEDSAMYFCASSGRQNTEAFFGQGTRLTVV.

The chain carries TRBV15 and TRBJ2-5; tentative D call: TRBD1 (6 bases). This CDR3 is 13 amino acids long. Looked up from germline, CDR1 is LNHNV and CDR2 is YYDKDF (reference sequence). Deletions cut 7 bases from V and 1 base from J, with 10 bases between. The chain's CDR3 is CATKLDSQETQYF. CDR3 sequence (DNA): TGTGCCACCAAGTTGGACAGCCAAGAGACCCAGTACTTC.

The genes are TRBV9 and TRBJ2-3; TRBD2 matches at 9 bases. This CDR3 region has 19 residues. V lost 2 bases and J lost 0; bases outside the gene matches: 13. CDR1 SGDLS and CDR2 YYNGEE come from the germline V gene. The CDR3 loop is CASSVGLATRGTSTDTQYF. DNA of the CDR3: TGTGCCAGCAGCGTGGGACTAGCTACCCGCGGTACTAGCACAGATACGCAGTATTTT.

The chain carries TRBV4-1 and TRBJ2-2; tentatively, D is TRBD1 (5 bases). The CDR3 loop spans 17 amino acids. V lost 3 bases and J lost 0, with 14 bases in between. Germline loops: CDR1 MGHRA, CDR2 YSYEKL. This chain's CDR3 is CASSHRKKTANTGELFF. DNA of the CDR3: TGCGCCAGCAGCCACCGCAAAAAGACAGCGAACACCGGGGAGCTGTTTTTT.

This clone has more than one count but fewer than ten. This sequence is one base from a far larger clone and is likely a read error. This specimen includes other DNA sequences encoding the same CDR3. CDR3 DNA sequence: TGTGCAGGCTTACGACAGGGGTCTTACAATGAGCAGTTCTTC. The encoded protein is CAGLRQGSYNEQFF. This sequence joins TRBV30 and TRBJ2-1; TRBD1 matches 8 bases. Germline CDR1 and CDR2: GTSNPN and SVGIG (reference sequence). This CDR3 is built from 14 residues.

The CDR3: CASSPGGLGTYEQYF. In DNA form, the CDR3 reads TGTGCCAGCAGCCCCGGGGGGTTAGGGACCTACGAGCAGTACTTC. This rearrangement joins TRBV7-2 to TRBJ2-7, with 7 bases fitting TRBD2. Per germline, CDR1 SGHTA and CDR2 FQGNSA. With 5 bases clipped from V and 2 bases from J, the junction kept 9 bases outside the gene matches. The CDR3 has 15 residues.